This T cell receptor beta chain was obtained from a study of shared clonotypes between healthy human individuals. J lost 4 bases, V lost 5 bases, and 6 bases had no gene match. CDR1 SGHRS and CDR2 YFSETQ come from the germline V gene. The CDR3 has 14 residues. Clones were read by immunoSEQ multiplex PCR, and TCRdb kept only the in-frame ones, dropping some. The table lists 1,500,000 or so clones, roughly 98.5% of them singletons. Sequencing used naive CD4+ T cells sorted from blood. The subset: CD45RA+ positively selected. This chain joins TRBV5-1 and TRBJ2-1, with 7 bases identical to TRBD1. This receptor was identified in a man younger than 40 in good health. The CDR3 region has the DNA TGCGCCAGCAGGCTGAGACAGGGATACAATGAGCAGTTCTTC. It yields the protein CASRLRQGYNEQFF. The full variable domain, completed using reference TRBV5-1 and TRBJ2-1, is KAGVTQTPRYLIKTRGQQVTLSCSPISGHRSVSWYQQTPGQGLQFLFEYFSETQRNKGNFPGRFSGRQFSNSRSEMNVSTLELGDSALYLCASRLRQGYNEQFFGPGTRLTVL.